The 32 T cell receptor beta chains given below trace back to one sample, sequenced in a study of T cell responses to AZD1222 COVID-19 vaccine. Only in-frame clones appear in the TCRdb table, and some are missing; sequencing was by immunoSEQ multiplex PCR. The sample carries about 96,000 clones, 85% to 90% recorded once. Sample: peripheral blood, taken on day 0 of AZD1222 vaccination. The receptor source for this set is an adult in good health.

The gene calls are TRBV2 and TRBJ2-3, with 9 positions matching TRBD1. The V gene end was trimmed by 6 bases and the J gene end by 4 bases; junction bases not matched to a gene: 8. Germline V gene data show CDR1 as SNHLY and CDR2 as FYNNEI. This CDR3 spans 15 amino acids. CDR3 bases: TGTGCCAGCAGGCAACAGGGGGCGGAAGCAGATACGCAGTATTTT. Translation: CASRQQGAEADTQYF.

The chain employs TRBV5-6 and TRBJ2-1; D gene ambiguous. Germline loops: CDR1 SGHDT, CDR2 YYEEEE. This CDR3 is 15 amino acids long. V lost 3 bases, J lost 0 bases, and 10 bases lay in between. CDR3 coding DNA: TGTGCCAGCAGCTCTCCCGGCTCCTCCTACAATGAGCAGTTCTTC. This translates into CASSSPGSSYNEQFF.

This clone was found once. The V call is TRBV6-5, the J call TRBJ2-7; D ambiguous. The V gene's germline CDR1 is MNHEY and CDR2 SVGAGI. The CDR3 is made up of 11 amino acids. In DNA form, the CDR3 reads TGTACCCACGGGCAGAGCCACGAGCAGTACTTC. Amino acids: CTHGQSHEQYF.

The chain carries TRBV3-1 (or the pseudogene TRBV3-2) and TRBJ2-2, with D uncertain. V was shortened by 4 bases and J by 1 base, with 16 bases between the two germline ends. Germline CDR1 and CDR2: LGHDT and YNNKEL (reference sequence). CDR3 length equals 17 residues. CDR3 region: CASSLDVDTENTGELFF. The CDR3, as DNA: TGTGCCAGCAGCCTAGATGTCGACACCGAGAACACCGGGGAGCTGTTTTTT.

This clone was recorded once. J is TRBJ2-7 and V is TRBV20-1, with TRBD2 as a possible D gene (5 bases). Trimming stripped 6 bases from V and 7 bases from J, with 13 bases between. CDR3 length equals 11 residues. Per the germline V gene, CDR1 is DFQATT and CDR2 is SNEGSKA (reference sequence). The chain's CDR3 is CSAKRTGEQYF. CDR3 in DNA: TGCAGTGCCAAAAGGACGGGGGAGCAGTACTTC.

The genes are TRBV5-1 and TRBJ2-1, with 8 bases lining up with TRBD2. This CDR3 region has 13 residues. V gave up 2 bases and J gave up 8 bases; unmatched junction bases: 3. Germline CDR1 is SGHRS and CDR2 is YFSETQ. CDR3 region: CASSFVAGYEQFF. The CDR3 DNA is TGCGCCAGCAGCTTTGTAGCGGGATATGAGCAGTTCTTC.

The chain has TRBV4-3 and TRBJ2-7; the match to TRBD1 covers 8 bases. Germline-derived CDR1 and CDR2 are LGHNA and YSLEER. The V gene end was trimmed by 0 bases and the J gene end by 4 bases; junction bases not matched to a gene: 11. This CDR3 spans 17 amino acids. CDR3 region: CASSQEGTGAVGYEQYF. As DNA, the CDR3 is TGCGCCAGCAGCCAAGAGGGGACAGGAGCTGTGGGTTACGAGCAGTACTTC.

The sample holds one count of this clone. This chain connects TRBV4-3 to TRBJ1-4, with a possible D match to TRBD1 (5 bases). Trimming shortened V by 1 base and J by 10 bases, and 13 bases separated the two germline ends. Germline CDR1 is LGHNA and CDR2 is YSLEER. The CDR3 contains 14 residues. Here the CDR3 reads CASSQGLGGGKLFF. The CDR3 region has the DNA TGCGCCAGCAGCCAAGGATTGGGGGGGGGAAAACTGTTTTTT.

The chain has TRBV24-1 and TRBJ2-3, with 7 bases matching TRBD1. There are 17 residues in the CDR3. The germline gives CDR1 KGHDR, CDR2 SFDVKD. Trimming cost V 3 bases and J 2 bases; bases outside gene matches: 10. The CDR3 reads CATSDPLDRAYTDTQYF. The CDR3 DNA sequence: TGTGCCACCAGTGATCCCCTAGACAGGGCCTACACAGATACGCAGTATTTT.

This chain links TRBV4-3 with TRBJ2-2; 7 bases are shared with TRBD1. Germline CDR1 reads LGHNA; CDR2 reads YSLEER. V was clipped by 6 bases and J by 4 bases; unmatched bases: 11. The CDR3 has 16 residues. The CDR3 nucleotides are TGCGCCAGCAGGAAGACCGGGACAGTATTCACCGGGGAGCTGTTTTTT. Protein: CASRKTGTVFTGELFF.

This sequence joins TRBV10-3 and TRBJ2-7; D assignment may be TRBD1 or TRBD2 (5 bases each). Germline CDR1 ENHRY, CDR2 SYGVKD. Trimming stripped 4 bases from V and 0 bases from J, with 10 bases between. The CDR3 consists of 14 residues. The CDR3 nucleotides read TGTGCCATCAGTGCCGGGACCTACTCCTACGAGCAGTACTTC. It translates to CAISAGTYSYEQYF.

The chain is built from TRBV6-5 and TRBJ2-7; D gene uncertain. Deletions cut 6 bases from V and 0 bases from J, with 12 bases between. Per germline, CDR1 MNHEY and CDR2 SVGAGI. The CDR3 length is 14 residues. The DNA of the CDR3 is TGTGCCAGCAGACCACAATGGGACTCCTACGAGCAGTACTTC. It encodes CASRPQWDSYEQYF.

The chain recombines TRBV6-4 with TRBJ1-4; D is ambiguous. The CDR3 has 18 amino acids. Germline CDR1 MRHNA, CDR2 SNTAGT. The V end lost 4 bases, the J end lost 0 bases, and 18 bases lay between the germline ends. CDR3 protein: CASSGLTLLTATNEKLFF. In DNA form, the CDR3 reads TGTGCCAGCAGTGGCTTGACACTCTTGACCGCAACTAATGAAAAACTGTTTTTT.

The chain recombines TRBV18 with TRBJ1-1, with no clear D. Looked up from germline, CDR1 is KGHSH and CDR2 is LQKENI. Trimming cost V 2 bases and J 4 bases, with 11 bases left between them. The CDR3 contains 14 residues. CDR3 loop: CASSPEEGGTEAFF. DNA of the CDR3: TGTGCCAGCTCACCAGAGGAGGGAGGCACTGAAGCTTTCTTT.

This sequence joins TRBV7-3 and TRBJ2-1; 9 positions match TRBD2. Per the germline V gene, CDR1 is SGHTA and CDR2 is FQGTGA. Germline trimming cut 6 bases from V and 7 bases from J; bases unmatched to any gene: 4. This CDR3 has 13 residues. The CDR3 DNA is TGTGCCAGCAGTTTAGCGGGGGAAAATGAGCAGTTCTTC. Its protein is CASSLAGENEQFF. The full variable domain, rest sourced from reference TRBV7-3 and TRBJ2-1, is GAGVSQTPSNKVTEKGKYVELRCDPISGHTALYWYRQSLGQGPEFLIYFQGTGAADDSGLPNDRFFAVRPEGSVSTLKIQRTERGDSAVYLCASSLAGENEQFFGPGTRLTVL.

The chain uses TRBV5-1 and TRBJ1-1; possible D gene TRBD1, 5 bases. V lost 1 base and J 0 bases, leaving 10 bases between the germline ends. This CDR3 has 15 amino acids. Germline V gives CDR1 SGHRS, CDR2 YFSETQ. The CDR3 bases are TGCGCCAGCAGCTTGTGGTCAGGGCTGAACACTGAAGCTTTCTTT. As protein: CASSLWSGLNTEAFF. The full variable domain, completed using reference TRBV5-1 and TRBJ1-1, is KAGVTQTPRYLIKTRGQQVTLSCSPISGHRSVSWYQQTPGQGLQFLFEYFSETQRNKGNFPGRFSGRQFSNSRSEMNVSTLELGDSALYLCASSLWSGLNTEAFFGQGTRLTVV.

The V and J genes are TRBV6-5 and TRBJ2-1, with a tentative D call TRBD1 (6 bases). The CDR3 consists of 12 residues. The germline CDR1 and CDR2 sequences are MNHEY and SVGAGI. The V gene lost 5 bases and the J gene lost 12 bases, with 14 bases spanning the gap. The CDR3 here is CASSNLQGMQFF. The CDR3 DNA reads TGTGCCAGCAGTAACCTACAGGGCATGCAGTTCTTC.

The rearrangement joins TRBV19 to TRBJ2-3; TRBD1 matches at 9 bases. The CDR3 totals 16 residues. The J segment lost 2 bases and the V segment lost 4 bases, leaving 7 bases of the junction unmatched. CDR1 and CDR2 (germline): LNHDA, SQIVND (reference sequence). Here the CDR3 reads CASSTDRGAHTDTQYF. The DNA for the CDR3 is TGTGCCAGTAGTACCGACAGGGGGGCCCACACAGATACGCAGTATTTT.

The chain carries TRBV7-3 and TRBJ2-2; D may be TRBD1 (6 bases). V lost 6 bases to trimming and J lost 4 bases, with 12 bases between them. The CDR3 is 14 amino acids. Germline V lookup: CDR1 SGHTA, CDR2 FQGTGA. Written as DNA, the CDR3 is TGTGCCAGCAGACTAACAGGGTTCACCGGGGAGCTGTTTTTT. Protein product: CASRLTGFTGELFF. Based on the CDR3 plus reference TRBV7-3 and TRBJ2-2, the full variable domain is GAGVSQTPSNKVTEKGKYVELRCDPISGHTALYWYRQSLGQGPEFLIYFQGTGAADDSGLPNDRFFAVRPEGSVSTLKIQRTERGDSAVYLCASRLTGFTGELFFGEGSRLTVL.

The chain carries TRBV7-2 and TRBJ2-1, with D possibly being TRBD2 (5 bases). Germline V gene sequence: CDR1 SGHTA, CDR2 FQGNSA. The V gene lost 7 bases and the J gene lost 4 bases, with 14 bases spanning the gap. The CDR3 loop spans 14 amino acids. DNA for the CDR3: TGTGCCAGCATGACGGCGGGCCTTTACAATGAGCAGTTCTTC. This translates into CASMTAGLYNEQFF.

The gene calls are TRBV4-3 and TRBJ2-3; D gene unclear. Germline-derived CDR1 and CDR2 are LGHNA and YSLEER. The length of the CDR3 is 16 residues. V was pared by 1 base and J by 0 bases, with 11 bases between. CDR3 nucleotide sequence: TGCGCCAGCAGCCAAGGAGGCGTGGGGAGCACAGATACGCAGTATTTT. Residues: CASSQGGVGSTDTQYF.

The chain combines TRBV5-4 with TRBJ2-7; 12 positions match TRBD1. The CDR3 length is 14 residues. The V and J ends lost 4 bases and 6 bases, in that order; junction bases with no gene match: 5. Per germline, CDR1 SGHNT and CDR2 YYREEE (reference sequence). The CDR3 sequence is CASSTRDRGREQYF. In DNA form, the CDR3 reads TGTGCCAGCAGCACCCGGGACAGGGGGCGCGAGCAGTACTTC.

The J gene is TRBJ2-7, the V gene TRBV20-1; unclear D gene. The CDR3 extends over 11 amino acids. The V gene lost 7 bases and the J gene lost 2 bases, with 9 bases spanning the gap. Germline CDR1 DFQATT, CDR2 SNEGSKA (reference sequence). The CDR3 reads CSGSITYEQYF. CDR3 bases: TGCAGTGGGTCCATTACCTACGAGCAGTACTTC.

DNA of the CDR3: TGTGCCTGGAGTTACAGGGGGCGCAATCAGCCCCAGCATTTT. Residues: CAWSYRGRNQPQHF. The chain has TRBV30 and TRBJ1-5; 9 nucleotides agree with TRBD1. The V gene end was trimmed by 2 bases and the J gene end by 2 bases; junction bases not matched to a gene: 1. In germline, CDR1 is GTSNPN, CDR2 SVGIG (reference sequence). This CDR3 region has 14 residues.

J is TRBJ2-7 and V is TRBV28, with a weak D call TRBD2 (5 bases). The CDR3 consists of 15 residues. Germline values: CDR1 MDHEN, CDR2 SYDVKM. The germline V and J ends were trimmed by 5 bases and 6 bases, with 20 bases remaining between them. The CDR3 spells CASSPQLGFLGEQYF. CDR3 bases: TGTGCCAGCAGTCCCCAACTAGGTTTTCTCGGCGAGCAGTACTTC.

J is TRBJ2-1 and V is TRBV15; no reliable D call. This CDR3 comprises 14 residues. V lost 3 bases and J lost 0, with 6 bases in between. Germline V gives CDR1 LNHNV, CDR2 YYDKDF (reference sequence). The CDR3 DNA follows: TGTGCCACCAGCAGGGGAACCTCCTACAATGAGCAGTTCTTC. It encodes CATSRGTSYNEQFF.

The gene calls are TRBV28 and TRBJ2-7, with 8 bases matching TRBD2. The V gene end was trimmed by 4 bases and the J gene end by 7 bases; junction bases not matched to a gene: 15. The CDR3 runs 16 residues. Germline-derived CDR1 and CDR2 are MDHEN and SYDVKM. CDR3 amino acids: CASSSPQVGRAGEQYF. The CDR3 DNA follows: TGTGCCAGCAGTTCGCCCCAGGTCGGGAGGGCGGGAGAGCAGTACTTC.

The chain combines TRBV6-5 with TRBJ2-3; either TRBD1 or TRBD2 may fit D (5 bases each). This CDR3 contains 14 residues. The V gene's germline CDR1 is MNHEY and CDR2 SVGAGI. V was trimmed by 2 bases and J by 5 bases, leaving 11 bases between them. CDR3 protein: CASSYEGWEDTQYF. The CDR3 DNA reads as TGTGCCAGCAGTTACGAGGGGTGGGAAGATACGCAGTATTTT.

The chain employs TRBV30 and TRBJ1-2; D gene ambiguous. V lost 0 bases to trimming and J lost 6 bases, with 17 bases between them. Germline-derived CDR1 and CDR2 are GTSNPN and SVGIG (reference sequence). The CDR3 has 15 amino acids. In DNA, the CDR3 is TGTGCCTGGAGTGTAGAAGCCGGACCTGGGGATGGCTACACCTTC. Translation gives CAWSVEAGPGDGYTF.

The chain couples TRBV6-1 to TRBJ2-7; 7 bases map to TRBD1. Germline assignment: CDR1 MNHNS and CDR2 SASEGT. Losses at the gene ends were 4 bases for V and 6 bases for J; bases not matched to a gene: 15. This CDR3 spans 16 amino acids. CDR3 in DNA: TGTGCCAGCAGTGTGAACCCTGGACAGGCCTGGAGCGAGCAGTACTTC. Its translation is CASSVNPGQAWSEQYF.

The gene calls are TRBV2 and TRBJ1-6; a possible D gene is TRBD1 (5 bases). V lost 3 bases and J lost 8, with 11 bases in between. This CDR3 region has 14 residues. Germline values: CDR1 SNHLY, CDR2 FYNNEI. The CDR3 nucleotides read TGTGCCAGCAGTGAGGGGCAGAACTATTCACCCCTCCACTTT. It is translated as CASSEGQNYSPLHF. The full variable domain, rest sourced from reference TRBV2 and TRBJ1-6, is EPEVTQTPSHQVTQMGQEVILRCVPISNHLYFYWYRQILGQKVEFLVSFYNNEISEKSEIFDDQFSVERPDGSNFTLKIRSTKLEDSAMYFCASSEGQNYSPLHFGNGTRLTVT.

This sequence joins TRBV24-1 and TRBJ2-2; 7 bases are shared with TRBD2. V gave up 3 bases and J gave up 0 bases; unmatched junction bases: 0. The CDR3 totals 15 residues. Germline lookup yields CDR1 KGHDR and CDR2 SFDVKD. The CDR3 protein is CATSDSGANTGELFF. CDR3 bases: TGTGCCACCAGTGATAGCGGGGCGAACACCGGGGAGCTGTTTTTT.